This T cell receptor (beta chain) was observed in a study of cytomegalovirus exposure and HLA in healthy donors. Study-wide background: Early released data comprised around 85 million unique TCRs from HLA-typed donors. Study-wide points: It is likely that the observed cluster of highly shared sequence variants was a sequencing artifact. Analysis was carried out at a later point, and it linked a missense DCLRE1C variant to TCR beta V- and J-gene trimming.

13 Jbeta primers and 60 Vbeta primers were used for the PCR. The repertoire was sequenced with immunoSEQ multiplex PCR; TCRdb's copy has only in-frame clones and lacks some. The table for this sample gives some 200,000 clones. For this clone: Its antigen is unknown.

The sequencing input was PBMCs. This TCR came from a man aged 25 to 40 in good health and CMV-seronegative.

The CDR3 here is CSAGTGGAAFF. In DNA, the CDR3 is TGCAGTGCAGGGACGGGGGGGGCGGCTTTCTTT. V gene TRBV20-1 combines with J gene TRBJ1-1, with D possibly being TRBD1 (6 bases). The CDR3 length is 11 residues. Germline V gene data show CDR1 as DFQATT and CDR2 as SNEGSKA (reference sequence). V lost 6 bases and J 11 bases, leaving 16 bases between the germline ends.